This T cell receptor beta chain was sequenced in a study of neoadjuvant anti-PD-1 for oral cavity cancer. Study outcomes and limitations: Pretreatment Treg/Th17 ratio correlated inversely with post-treatment tumor clonality.

Germline CDR1 and CDR2: SGDLS and YYNGEE. The length of the CDR3 is 13 residues. V was clipped by 0 bases and J by 3 bases, with 7 bases between them. For this clone: The target antigen is unknown.

PBMC libraries mostly used roughly 480 ng of input genomic DNA, with six replicates per sample. Profiling relied on immunoSEQ multiplex PCR, and the TCRdb table lists in-frame clones only, not all of them. The sample contains 15,000 or so clones, about three fifths of which appear only once. The rearrangement links TRBV9 to TRBJ2-7; no clear D gene. Here the sequenced sample was PBMCs, taken before nivolumab (anti-PD-1) treatment. The receptor was derived from a person aged 35 to 85 with oral cavity squamous cell carcinoma. CDR3: CASSVGPDYEQYF. In nucleotides, the CDR3 is TGTGCCAGCAGCGTAGGACCCGACTACGAGCAGTACTTC. The whole variable domain, remainder taken from reference TRBV9 and TRBJ2-7, is DSGVTQTPKHLITATGQRVTLRCSPRSGDLSVYWYQQSLDQGLQFLIQYYNGEERAKGNILERFSAQQFPDLHSELNLSSLELGDSALYFCASSVGPDYEQYFGPGTRLTVT.